Below are 19 T cell receptor beta chains sequenced from a single sample in a study of shared clonotypes between healthy human individuals (TCRdb year 2020). Receptor libraries were prepared by the immunoSEQ multiplex PCR assay. The table comes from immuneACCESS by way of TCRdb, which keeps in-frame sequences with V and J called. Part of the clones is missing from these tables; in studies checked, under half for an unresolved V gene and the rest for unknown reasons. Present in this sample are around 2.5 million clones, roughly 93% of which were seen just once. The ten largest make up around 0.37% of the sample. Sequencing used naive CD4+ T cells from PBMCs. Read against the paper, the sample's cell subset or site label means: CD45RA+ positively selected. These TCRs come from a young man in good health. Some clones in this sample may be carry-over from other donors' samples.

V is TRBV7-2 and J is TRBJ2-1; D is perhaps TRBD1 (6 bases). Germline CDR1 is SGHTA and CDR2 is FQGNSA. Between the trimmed V and J ends, which lost 5 bases and 4 bases, there was a span of 18 bases. There are 16 residues in the CDR3. The CDR3 sequence: CASSLPPGAIYNEQFF. CDR3 DNA sequence: TGTGCCAGCAGCCTACCCCCAGGGGCGATATACAATGAGCAGTTCTTC.

V usage is TRBV15 and J usage is TRBJ2-1; D call uncertain. Trimming shortened V by 2 bases and J by 2 bases, and 4 bases separated the two germline ends. The CDR3 runs 13 residues. Germline CDR1 reads LNHNV; CDR2 reads YYDKDF (reference sequence). In DNA, the CDR3 is TGTGCCACCAGCAGACAGACCTACAATGAGCAGTTCTTC. Translating it yields CATSRQTYNEQFF.

Details on this clone: The sample carries other DNA sequences with the same CDR3. The chain combines TRBV5-1 with TRBJ1-5, with TRBD1 matching over 8 bases. V dropped 5 bases and J dropped 2; count of bases not matched to a gene: 3. This CDR3 is 14 amino acids long. Germline CDR1 reads SGHRS; CDR2 reads YFSETQ. CDR3 residues: CASSTGQGNQPQHF. CDR3 nucleotide sequence: TGCGCCAGCAGTACGGGACAGGGCAATCAGCCCCAGCATTTT.

CDR3 residues: CSVADRVDQPQHF. The CDR3 bases are TGCAGCGTCGCTGACAGGGTTGATCAGCCCCAGCATTTT. This rearrangement joins TRBV29-1 to TRBJ1-5; 7 nucleotides line up with TRBD1. The trim removed 6 bases at V and 5 bases at J, leaving 7 bases unmatched. The CDR3 length is 13 residues. The germline V gene has CDR1 SQVTM and CDR2 ANQGSEA.

This sequence joins TRBV30 and TRBJ2-2, with D maybe TRBD1 (5 bases). CDR1 and CDR2 from the germline V gene are GTSNPN and SVGIG (reference sequence). The ends were cut back, 3 bases at V and 5 bases at J, with 13 bases in the middle. The CDR3 loop spans 14 amino acids. CDR3: CAWSQGAGTGELFF. The CDR3, as DNA: TGTGCCTGGAGCCAAGGGGCCGGTACCGGGGAGCTGTTTTTT.

The rearrangement uses TRBV11-2 and TRBJ2-7; D is perhaps TRBD1 (5 bases). This CDR3 comprises 14 residues. V was clipped by 3 bases and J by 6 bases, with 15 bases between them. Germline CDR1 and CDR2: SGHAT and FQNNGV. The CDR3 bases are TGTGCCAGCAGCTTTACAGGCGACCTACGCGAGCAGTACTTC. Its translation: CASSFTGDLREQYF.

Turning to this clone: Other DNA sequences from this sample encode an identical CDR3 as well. The chain has TRBV4-2 and TRBJ2-2; D perhaps matches TRBD2 (5 bases). This CDR3 spans 16 amino acids. V gave up 0 bases and J gave up 0 bases, with 8 bases separating them. Looked up from germline, CDR1 is LGHNA and CDR2 is YNFKEQ. The CDR3, as DNA: TGTGCCAGCAGCCAAGAAACGGGAACGAACACCGGGGAGCTGTTTTTT. Encoded protein: CASSQETGTNTGELFF.

There are a few counts of this clone. The chain couples TRBV29-1 to TRBJ1-5, with D perhaps TRBD1 (6 bases). V lost 4 bases, J lost 7 bases, and 11 bases lay in between. The CDR3 sequence is 12 residues long. CDR1 and CDR2 (germline): SQVTM, ANQGSEA. The chain's CDR3 is CSVVEGGQPQHF. CDR3 sequence (DNA): TGCAGCGTTGTGGAGGGGGGGCAGCCCCAGCATTTT.

The chain links TRBV27 to TRBJ1-6; no clear D. Between the trimmed V and J ends, which lost 2 bases and 7 bases, there was a span of 15 bases. The CDR3 has 16 residues. Looked up from germline, CDR1 is MNHEY and CDR2 is SMNVEV (reference sequence). The CDR3 protein is CASSLRPPRSNSPLHF. For the CDR3, the DNA is TGTGCCAGCAGTTTACGTCCCCCCAGGAGCAATTCACCCCTCCACTTT.

The rearrangement links TRBV6-1 to TRBJ2-7; D is possibly TRBD2 (6 bases). CDR1 and CDR2 from the germline V gene are MNHNS and SASEGT. The V end was cut by 4 bases, the J end by 12 bases, with 19 bases between. The CDR3 is made up of 13 amino acids. CDR3 sequence: CASSGGTSMKRYF. The CDR3 nucleotides read TGTGCCAGCAGTGGGGGGACTTCTATGAAGCGGTACTTC.

This chain joins TRBV4-3 and TRBJ1-1, with D perhaps TRBD1 (5 bases). Looked up from germline, CDR1 is LGHNA and CDR2 is YSLEER. The V end lost 1 base, the J end lost 3 bases, and 12 bases lay between the germline ends. The CDR3 covers 15 residues. For the CDR3, the DNA is TGCGCCAGCAGCCAAGGGCCCGGGGCGCACACTGAAGCTTTCTTT. It specifies CASSQGPGAHTEAFF.

This rearrangement joins TRBV25-1 to TRBJ2-7; possible D gene TRBD1, 6 bases. Between the trimmed V and J ends, which lost 3 bases and 0 bases, there was a span of 12 bases. The germline V gene has CDR1 MGHDK and CDR2 SYGVNS. CDR3 length: 15 amino acids. The CDR3 here is CASSEWQGSSYEQYF. CDR3 in DNA: TGTGCCAGCAGTGAGTGGCAGGGGAGCTCCTACGAGCAGTACTTC.

This chain uses TRBV21-1 with TRBJ2-1. TRBV21-1 is reported as a pseudogene. The CDR3 has 13 residues. For the CDR3, the DNA is TGTGCCAGCAGCAAAGACAAGGTTGGTGAGCAGTTCTTC. Residues: CASSKDKVGEQFF.

The CDR3 protein is CATSPEGKNYGYTF. In DNA form, the CDR3 reads TGTGCCACCAGCCCAGAGGGGAAAAACTATGGCTACACCTTC. This chain links TRBV15 with TRBJ1-2, with D perhaps matching TRBD1 (5 bases). The CDR3 is made up of 14 amino acids. From germline, CDR1 is LNHNV and CDR2 YYDKDF (reference sequence). V dropped 5 bases and J dropped 2 bases, with 12 bases sitting between them.

With regard to this clone: Other nucleotide sequences in the sample specify the same CDR3. This chain links TRBV5-1 with TRBJ2-2; TRBD2 matches at 9 bases. The CDR3 has 15 amino acids. V gave up 0 bases and J gave up 5 bases; unmatched junction bases: 2. Germline V gene lookup returns CDR1 SGHRS and CDR2 YFSETQ. In DNA form, the CDR3 reads TGCGCCAGCAGCTTGGTTGCGGGAGGGACCGGGGAGCTGTTTTTT. This translates into CASSLVAGGTGELFF.

The chain uses TRBV19 and TRBJ2-7; D may be TRBD1 or TRBD2 (6 bases each). CDR1 and CDR2 from the germline V gene are LNHDA and SQIVND (reference sequence). The length of the CDR3 is 14 residues. Trimming took 5 bases from V and 2 from J, leaving 13 bases between them. The CDR3 sequence: CASSLGGRTYEQYF. The CDR3 DNA reads as TGTGCCAGTAGTTTGGGGGGCCGAACCTACGAGCAGTACTTC.

The DNA of the CDR3 is TGTGCCAGCAGTTACTGGGGGACAGGGAACACTGAAGCTTTCTTT. It encodes CASSYWGTGNTEAFF. The chain joins TRBV6-5 to TRBJ1-1, with TRBD1 matching over 8 bases. The CDR3 is 15 residues long. Trimming removed 1 base from V and 1 base from J; junction bases left unmatched: 2. CDR1 is MNHEY and CDR2 is SVGAGI in the germline V gene.

The chain is built from TRBV29-1 and TRBJ2-1; weak D call: TRBD1 (5 bases). V gave up 4 bases and J gave up 6 bases, with 10 bases separating them. Per germline, CDR1 SQVTM and CDR2 ANQGSEA. The CDR3 has 12 amino acids. CDR3 sequence: CSVGWGPNEQFF. The CDR3 nucleotides are TGCAGCGTTGGTTGGGGCCCCAATGAGCAGTTCTTC.

This rearrangement joins TRBV29-1 to TRBJ2-7; D unclear. Germline CDR1 SQVTM, CDR2 ANQGSEA. V was clipped by 4 bases and J by 2 bases, with 9 bases between them. The CDR3 loop spans 12 amino acids. CDR3 sequence (DNA): TGCAGCGTTGCGTCAGACACCTACGAGCAGTACTTC. Its translation: CSVASDTYEQYF.